This TCR beta chain was documented in a study of a mutant IDH1 vaccine in newly diagnosed glioma. On the study more broadly: Initiation of the vaccine course occurred 4-6 weeks after radiotherapy alone, or alongside temozolomide cycles. Earlier care involved radiotherapy, temozolomide, or both, and the majority received both. Study-wide findings and caveats: Immune responses induced by vaccination arose in 93.3% of the patients.

The trim removed 8 bases at V and 8 bases at J, leaving 14 bases unmatched. There are 15 residues in the CDR3. Germline V lookup: CDR1 MNHNY, CDR2 SVGAGI (reference sequence). The time point denotes: week 5, during vaccination. Doses of 300 ug of mutant IDH1 20-mer peptide were given with topical imiquimod. Astrocytomas that were new, WHO grade 3 or 4, IDH1-mutant and ATRX-lost were present in the donors. The assay was immunoSEQ multiplex PCR, and TCRdb's table has in-frame clones only and misses some. The data show 30,000 to 35,000 clones, with about three fifths seen just once and approximately 10% held by the top ten. A word on this clone: As yet, its antigen is unknown.

The sequenced sample was PBMCs, obtained from a glioma patient whose treatment included an IDH1 peptide vaccine. The sequence was collected from a woman aged 18 to 35 with glioma. The chain combines TRBV6-6 with TRBJ1-4; 7 positions match TRBD1. The chain's CDR3 is CASSSGTATGEKLFF. Written as DNA, the CDR3 is TGTGCCAGCTCTTCCGGGACAGCAACCGGCGAAAAACTGTTTTTT.